These 4 T cell receptor beta chains originate from one sample sequenced in a study of cytomegalovirus exposure and HLA in healthy donors. It was with 60 Vbeta and 13 Jbeta primers that the PCR ran. The method was immunoSEQ multiplex PCR; TCRdb's version includes in-frame clones alone and lacks a portion of them. The sample lists about 120,000 clones; roughly 70% were seen once. Sequenced: PBMCs. The source of these receptors is a young man in good health and CMV-seronegative.

The CDR3 protein is CASSVGGTGYGYTF. CDR3 in DNA: TGTGCCAGCAGCGTGGGCGGGACAGGCTATGGCTACACCTTC. This chain joins TRBV11-2 and TRBJ1-2, with TRBD1 matching over 8 bases. The trim removed 5 bases at V and 4 bases at J, leaving 6 bases unmatched. Germline V gene lookup returns CDR1 SGHAT and CDR2 FQNNGV. This CDR3 has 14 residues. The full variable domain, completed using reference TRBV11-2 and TRBJ1-2, is EAGVAQSPRYKIIEKRQSVAFWCNPISGHATLYWYQQILGQGPKLLIQFQNNGVVDDSQLPKDRFSAERLKGVDSTLKIQPAKLEDSAVYLCASSVGGTGYGYTFGSGTRLTVV.

V gene TRBV7-3 combines with J gene TRBJ2-7, with a possible D match to TRBD1 (6 bases). V lost 0 bases and J 5 bases, leaving 14 bases between the germline ends. Germline loops: CDR1 SGHTA, CDR2 FQGTGA. The CDR3 totals 15 residues. CDR3 sequence reads: CASSLTPGTNHEQYF. Here the CDR3 DNA reads TGTGCCAGCAGCTTAACCCCCGGGACAAACCACGAGCAGTACTTC.

The chain recombines TRBV27 with TRBJ1-1, with a tentative D call TRBD1 (6 bases). Looked up from germline, CDR1 is MNHEY and CDR2 is SMNVEV (reference sequence). V gave up 2 bases and J gave up 4 bases, with 11 bases separating them. The length of the CDR3 is 14 residues. The DNA for the CDR3 is TGTGCCAGCAGTTTAAACAGGGCCCCCACTGAAGCTTTCTTT. Its translation is CASSLNRAPTEAFF.

This chain links TRBV18 with TRBJ2-5, with 10 bases that match TRBD2. V was pared by 3 bases and J by 3 bases, with 1 base of the junction left unmatched. CDR3 length equals 14 residues. In germline, CDR1 is KGHSH, CDR2 LQKENI. The chain's CDR3 is CASSPGLAEETQYF. CDR3 DNA: TGTGCCAGCTCACCCGGACTAGCGGAAGAGACCCAGTACTTC.